Given below is one T cell receptor beta chain in context. Antigen unknown. The data derive from a study of T cell repertoires in cytomegalovirus infection. Study at large: Used in the study were CMV epitopes, some recently identified and HLA-C-restricted, others well-studied and HLA-B-restricted.

Study-wide points: Frequencies of public TCR beta families were cumulated, and this identified carriers of CMV plus the relevant HLA. CMV-specific TCR beta clonotypes restricted by HLA-C were the ones dominating the ex vivo response.

The CDR3 has 13 amino acids. V was pared by 5 bases and J by 3 bases, with 10 bases between. CDR1 is SGHVS, CDR2 FQNEAQ, per germline. TCRdb reprocessed the reads with MiXCR, giving one entry per CDR3 protein. In the table there are over 250,000 distinct CDR3 sequences, approximately 22% of which are singletons. This chain links TRBV7-8 with TRBJ2-5; D not resolved. The material was cultured PBMCs, obtained from culture after CMV antigen stimulation. The receptor comes from a human donor in good health (CMV status not recorded). Some clones in this sample may be carry-over from other donors' samples. CDR3 region: CASSPERKETQYF. The CDR3 DNA follows: TGTGCCAGCAGCCCGGAGAGGAAAGAGACCCAGTACTTC.